Sequencing of this TCR beta chain was carried out in a study of blood T cell repertoires in COVID-19. Original analysis: Estimated nucleated cell counts came from reference gene primer amplification. The data were produced by immunoSEQ multiplex PCR, yet TCRdb's version contains in-frame clones alone and is incomplete. V and J calls and clone size come straight from that table; D and trimming were deduced from the DNA. The sample has 110,000 or so clones; about 85% are singletons. In germline, CDR1 is SNHLY, CDR2 FYNNEI. V was pared by 5 bases and J by 8 bases, with 16 bases between. There are 14 residues in the CDR3.

Sequencing was carried out using peripheral blood. The sequence was collected from a man aged 45-60 years with acute or convalescent COVID-19. The chain links TRBV2 to TRBJ2-1; TRBD1 is a possible D gene (6 bases). The CDR3 loop is CASSYRPGAYEQFF. The CDR3 DNA follows: TGTGCCAGCAGTTACCGGCCAGGGGCCTATGAGCAGTTCTTC.